The entry below gives a single TCR beta chain sequence along with its context. What it binds is unknown. Assay used: immunoSEQ multiplex PCR; TCRdb lists only in-frame clones, some missing. The table records approximately 17,000 clones, about four fifths of them present only once. These data belong to a study of T cell responses to AZD1222 COVID-19 vaccine. Study-level points and caveats: With two AZD1222 doses given, Spike-specific TCR breadth and depth both rose.

This CDR3 comprises 16 residues. From germline, CDR1 is SGHTA and CDR2 FQGNSA. The trim removed 2 bases at V and 2 bases at J, leaving 7 bases unmatched. Specimen: peripheral blood, collected 28 days after the second AZD1222 dose. This sequence originates from an adult who received the AZD1222 COVID-19 vaccine. The chain combines TRBV7-2 with TRBJ2-5, with 8 bases matching TRBD1. The CDR3, as DNA: TGTGCCAGCAGCTTAACGACAGGGGAGGCTCAAGAGACCCAGTACTTC. It translates to CASSLTTGEAQETQYF.